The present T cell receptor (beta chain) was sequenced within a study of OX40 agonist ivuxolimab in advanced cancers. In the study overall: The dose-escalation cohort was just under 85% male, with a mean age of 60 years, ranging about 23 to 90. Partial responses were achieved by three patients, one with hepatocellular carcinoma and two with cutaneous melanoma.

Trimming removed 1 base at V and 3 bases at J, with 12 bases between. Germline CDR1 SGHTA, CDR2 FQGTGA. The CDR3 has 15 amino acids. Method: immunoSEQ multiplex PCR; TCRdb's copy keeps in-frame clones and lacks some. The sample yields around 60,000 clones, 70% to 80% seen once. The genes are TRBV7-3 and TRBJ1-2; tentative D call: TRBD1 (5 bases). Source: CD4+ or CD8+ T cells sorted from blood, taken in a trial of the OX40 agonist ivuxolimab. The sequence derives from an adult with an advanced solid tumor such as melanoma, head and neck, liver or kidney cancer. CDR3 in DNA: TGTGCCAGCAGCTTAAGAGCGGGGACGGACTATGGCTACACCTTC. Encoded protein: CASSLRAGTDYGYTF.